The T cell receptor (beta chain) under discussion was sequenced for a study of blood T cell repertoires in COVID-19. In the study overall: Samples came from the United States, Italy and Spain, spanning acute and convalescent COVID-19. PBMCs, B-cell-depleted T cells, or T cells provided the cDNA or gDNA that made up the material.

CDR1 and CDR2 (germline): SGDLS, YYNGEE. Trimming removed 0 bases at V and 6 bases at J, with 8 bases between. CDR3 size: 13 residues. In the original analysis: For nucleated cells, counts were estimated from reference gene primer amplification. Sequencing used immunoSEQ multiplex PCR; TCRdb keeps in-frame clones, though not all of them. D and trimming were read from the DNA, whereas the V and J calls and clone size are those reported in that table. Found here are 18,000 or so clones, 80% of them singletons; the top ten hold approximately 11%. The chain is built from TRBV9 and TRBJ2-3, with D unclear. This sequence was found in an elderly man with acute or convalescent COVID-19. Sequenced: peripheral blood. CDR3: CASSVGREDTQYF. In DNA, the CDR3 is TGTGCCAGCAGCGTAGGTCGCGAGGATACGCAGTATTTT.